Shown below are 8 T cell receptor beta chains from a single sample sequenced in a study of blood T cell repertoires in COVID-19. The protocol was immunoSEQ multiplex PCR, while the TCRdb copy is restricted to in-frame clones and leaves out a portion. Here the sample spans about 400,000 clones, around 89% being singletons. Sequences were obtained from peripheral blood. These receptors originate from a woman in her twenties or thirties with acute or convalescent COVID-19.

The chain has TRBV24-1 and TRBJ2-7; 9 bases fit TRBD1. V shed 3 bases and J 8 bases; nucleotides not matched to a gene: 7. The germline CDR1 and CDR2 sequences are KGHDR and SFDVKD. The CDR3 is 14 residues long. In DNA form, the CDR3 reads TGTGCCACCAGTGATCCGGGACAGGGTTTTAAGCAGTACTTC. Translation: CATSDPGQGFKQYF.

The V call is TRBV4-1, the J call TRBJ2-1, with D tentatively TRBD2 (6 bases). Looked up from germline, CDR1 is MGHRA and CDR2 is YSYEKL. The CDR3 consists of 13 residues. Trimming left V 4 bases short and J 10 bases short, with 14 bases between. The DNA of the CDR3 is TGCGCCAGCAGCCCACCCGGGAGCGGCGAGCAGTTCTTC. Amino acids: CASSPPGSGEQFF.

This clone was counted a single time. The rearrangement uses TRBV5-6 and TRBJ2-7; unclear D gene. Germline V gene lookup returns CDR1 SGHDT and CDR2 YYEEEE. Trimming took 0 bases from V and 3 from J, leaving 10 bases between them. The CDR3 has 14 amino acids. For the CDR3, the DNA is TGTGCCAGCAGCTTGGGTCGGTCCTACTACGAGCAGTACTTC. As protein: CASSLGRSYYEQYF. Filled out from reference TRBV5-6 and TRBJ2-7, the complete variable domain reads DAGVTQSPTHLIKTRGQQVTLRCSPKSGHDTVSWYQQALGQGPQFIFQYYEEEERQRGNFPDRFSGHQFPNYSSELNVNALLLGDSALYLCASSLGRSYYEQYFGPGTRLTVT.

V and J are TRBV7-2 and TRBJ1-1; no clear D gene. V was pared by 5 bases and J by 1 base, with 11 bases between. Per germline, CDR1 SGHTA and CDR2 FQGNSA. This CDR3 comprises 14 residues. CDR3 bases: TGTGCCAGCAGCACCCAGGCGAAGAACACTGAAGCTTTCTTT. The encoded protein is CASSTQAKNTEAFF. The whole variable domain, remainder taken from reference TRBV7-2 and TRBJ1-1, is GAGVSQSPSNKVTEKGKDVELRCDPISGHTALYWYRQSLGQGLEFLIYFQGNSAPDKSGLPSDRFSAERTGGSVSTLTIQRTQQEDSAVYLCASSTQAKNTEAFFGQGTRLTVV.

The chain has TRBV5-1 and TRBJ2-5; 10 bases are a match to TRBD2. Looked up from germline, CDR1 is SGHRS and CDR2 is YFSETQ. V shed 4 bases and J 2 bases; nucleotides not matched to a gene: 5. CDR3 size: 15 residues. CDR3 region: CASSPGLAQQETQYF. The CDR3 region has the DNA TGCGCCAGCAGCCCGGGACTAGCGCAGCAAGAGACCCAGTACTTC.

V is TRBV7-8 and J is TRBJ2-1; TRBD1 matches 8 bases. The V gene end was trimmed by 4 bases and the J gene end by 7 bases; junction bases not matched to a gene: 6. Per the germline V gene, CDR1 is SGHVS and CDR2 is FQNEAQ. The CDR3 totals 14 residues. The CDR3 DNA reads as TGTGCCAGCAGCTCCACCCAGGGGGCGAATGAGCAGTTCTTC. Amino acids: CASSSTQGANEQFF.

The rearrangement links TRBV18 to TRBJ1-5; 7 positions match TRBD1. J gave up 4 bases and V 3 bases, and 9 bases lay outside the gene matches. The germline V gene has CDR1 KGHSH and CDR2 LQKENI. The CDR3 consists of 16 residues. The CDR3 coding sequence is TGTGCCAGCTCACCCTTCCATGCAGGGGGGAATCAGCCCCAGCATTTT. This translates into CASSPFHAGGNQPQHF.

The table lists this clone with a few counts. The rearrangement joins TRBV2 to TRBJ2-1, with 8 bases fitting TRBD2. The CDR3 is made up of 14 amino acids. J was trimmed by 5 bases and V by 6 bases; bases with no gene match: 6. Germline V gene lookup returns CDR1 SNHLY and CDR2 FYNNEI. This CDR3 is CASREWTSNNEQFF. The CDR3 bases are TGTGCCAGCAGAGAGTGGACTAGCAACAATGAGCAGTTCTTC.